This TCR beta chain comes out of a study of T cell clonotyping in hematopoietic cell transplantation. Findings and limits, study-wide: Without cell sorting, CD4 versus CD8 contributions remain unresolved.

Per germline, CDR1 MNHEY and CDR2 SVGAGI. The CDR3 covers 14 residues. V dropped 6 bases and J dropped 4; count of bases not matched to a gene: 7. Turning to this clone: Its cognate antigen is unknown.

Regarding time point: recipient sample about 28 days before transplant, after cytoreduction. Here immunoSEQ multiplex PCR was the method, and the copy in TCRdb shows in-frame clones only, minus some. This table holds some 14,000 clones, roughly 83% found once. The sequence came from a man aged 55-75 years with acute myeloid leukemia. Some clones in this sample may be carry-over from other donors' samples. Sample: peripheral blood mononuclear cells, taken before stem cell transplant. J is TRBJ2-5 and V is TRBV6-5; TRBD2 agrees at 8 bases. The DNA for the CDR3 is TGTGCCAGCAGCTCCCCCGGGAGGGCAGAGACCCAGTACTTC. This gives the protein CASSSPGRAETQYF.